This TCR beta chain was captured by sequencing in a study of T cells in Graves' hyperthyroidism and ophthalmopathy. The study included ophthalmopathy patients with Clinical Activity Score at least 3, NOSPECS grade at least 4 and duration under 3 months. Thyroid ultrasound, orbital computed tomography, clinical symptoms, and serum thyroxine and TRAb underpinned diagnoses. There are many counts of this clonotype. Researchers amplified the TCR beta CDR3 regions from RNA transcripts. The TCR CDR3 first-round RT-PCR relied on the HTBI primer set. TCRdb processed the multiplex PCR reads anew with MiXCR; each CDR3 protein has one entry. This table holds under 250,000 distinct CDR3 sequences, approximately 23% found once. The sequencing input was blood. This sequence originates from a woman aged 40 to 49 with Graves' ophthalmopathy.

The DNA of the CDR3 is TGTGCCATCAGTGAGTCGGAGAGGGACCCGATAAACACCGGGGAGCTGTTTTTT. Translated, it gives CAISESERDPINTGELFF. The J gene is TRBJ2-2, the V gene TRBV10-3; D might be TRBD1 or TRBD2, each matching 5 bases. Looked up from germline, CDR1 is ENHRY and CDR2 is SYGVKD. The V gene lost 0 bases and the J gene lost 2 bases, with 16 bases spanning the gap. The CDR3 sequence is 18 residues long.